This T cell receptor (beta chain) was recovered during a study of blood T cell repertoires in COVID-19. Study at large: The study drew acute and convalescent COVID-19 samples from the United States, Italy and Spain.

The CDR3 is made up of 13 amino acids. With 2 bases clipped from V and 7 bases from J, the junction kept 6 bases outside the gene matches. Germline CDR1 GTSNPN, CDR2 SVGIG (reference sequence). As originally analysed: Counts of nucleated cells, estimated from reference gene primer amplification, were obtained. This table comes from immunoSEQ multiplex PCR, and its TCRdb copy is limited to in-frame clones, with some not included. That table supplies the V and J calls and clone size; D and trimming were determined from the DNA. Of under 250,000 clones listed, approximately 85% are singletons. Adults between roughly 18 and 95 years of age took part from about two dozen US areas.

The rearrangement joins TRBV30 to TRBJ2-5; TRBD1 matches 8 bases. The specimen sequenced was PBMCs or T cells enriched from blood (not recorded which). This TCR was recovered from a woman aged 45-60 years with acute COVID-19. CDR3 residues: CAWSIQGASTQYF. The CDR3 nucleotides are TGTGCCTGGAGTATTCAGGGGGCTTCGACCCAGTACTTC.